These T cell receptor beta chains were read from a single sample in a study of control samples from healthy donors and cancer patients. TCRdb's copy holds only in-frame clones and misses some; the assay was immunoSEQ multiplex PCR. The repertoire includes some 120,000 clones, more than 75% of them detected once, and under 2.5% sits in the top ten. Source material: blood. The receptors shown here come from a woman in her 70s in good health. Each CDR3 is given with its conserved first and last residue. The D gene is left open where the match is weak. Clone size, where shown, is once, few, many, or a class for clones that have expanded.

D | J | V | size | CDR3 | DNA
TRBD2 | TRBJ2-7 | TRBV27 | once | CASSTLIAGGEYEQYF | TGTGCCAGCAGTACCCTCATAGCTGGGGGGGAATACGAGCAGTACTTC
TRBD1 | TRBJ1-5 | TRBV12-3/TRBV12-4 | few | CASRGQGNQPQHF | TGTGCCAGCAGGGGACAGGGCAATCAGCCCCAGCATTTT
TRBD2 | TRBJ2-5 | TRBV5-1 | - | CASSVSGGDGETQYF | TGCGCCAGCAGCGTTAGCGGGGGGGACGGAGAGACCCAGTACTTC
- | TRBJ1-2 | TRBV4-2 | - | CASSQDWTTGYGYTF | TGTGCCAGCAGCCAAGATTGGACAACAGGCTATGGCTACACCTTC
- | TRBJ1-5 | TRBV6-2/TRBV6-3 | - | CASTPSGRSNQPQHF | TGTGCCAGCACCCCTTCCGGACGGAGCAATCAGCCCCAGCATTTT
TRBD2 | TRBJ2-7 | TRBV4-2 | once | CASSPRLAGRDEQYF | TGTGCCAGCAGCCCCCGACTAGCGGGGCGGGACGAGCAGTACTTC
TRBD1 | TRBJ1-2 | TRBV6-1 | - | CASSEGQGDGYTF | TGTGCCAGCAGTGAGGGACAGGGTGACGGCTACACCTTC
- | TRBJ1-4 | TRBV11-2 | - | CASSARYRGTNEKLFF | TGTGCCAGCAGCGCAAGATATCGGGGGACTAATGAAAAACTGTTTTTT
TRBD1 | TRBJ1-2 | TRBV18 | - | CASSPGQGVFNYGYTF | TGTGCCAGCTCACCGGGACAGGGGGTTTTTAACTATGGCTACACCTTC
- | TRBJ2-7 | TRBV3-1/TRBV3-2 | - | CARTPGASYEQYF | TGTGCCAGGACCCCGGGGGCCTCCTACGAGCAGTACTTC
- | TRBJ1-1 | TRBV4-1 | once | CASSQVFGAEAFF | TGCGCCAGCAGCCAAGTCTTCGGGGCTGAAGCTTTCTTT
TRBD1 | TRBJ1-2 | TRBV29-1 | - | CSVDAGQGFYGYTF | TGCAGCGTTGATGCGGGACAGGGTTTCTATGGCTACACCTTC
- | TRBJ2-3 | TRBV9 | - | CASSETVALVDTQYF | TGTGCCAGCAGCGAAACAGTGGCCTTGGTTGATACGCAGTATTTT
- | TRBJ1-4 | TRBV6-5 | - | CASRGRGGEKLFF | TGTGCCAGCAGGGGGAGGGGTGGCGAAAAACTGTTTTTT
TRBD1 | TRBJ2-7 | TRBV11-1 | once | CASRLDRTYEQYF | TGTGCCAGCAGACTGGACAGGACCTACGAGCAGTACTTC
- | TRBJ1-1 | TRBV5-5 | - | CASTITGQLNTEAFF | TGTGCCAGCACCATAACCGGGCAGTTGAACACTGAAGCTTTCTTT
- | TRBJ1-1 | TRBV6-5 | - | CASSTGRPGAFF | TGTGCCAGCAGTACGGGCCGGCCGGGAGCTTTCTTT
- | TRBJ2-1 | TRBV24-1 | - | CATSSAGAGRDNEQFF | TGTGCCACCAGTTCCGCAGGGGCTGGGAGGGACAATGAGCAGTTCTTC
- | TRBJ1-2 | TRBV19 | few | CASSIRAANYGYTF | TGTGCCAGTAGTATAAGAGCAGCTAACTATGGCTACACCTTC
- | TRBJ1-2 | TRBV2 | - | CASSDFGPNGYTF | TGTGCCAGCAGTGATTTTGGCCCCAATGGCTACACCTTC
- | TRBJ2-1 | TRBV19 | - | CASSIVSGAPSYNEQFF | TGTGCCAGTAGTATCGTGAGTGGGGCCCCCTCCTACAATGAGCAGTTCTTC
TRBD1 | TRBJ2-2 | TRBV11-3 | - | CASSVGTGRGTGELFF | TGTGCCAGCAGCGTAGGGACAGGGAGAGGGACCGGGGAGCTGTTTTTT
TRBD2 | TRBJ2-1 | TRBV5-1 | - | CASSGSGGHNEQFF | TGCGCCAGCAGCGGTAGCGGGGGGCACAATGAGCAGTTCTTC
- | TRBJ2-1 | TRBV27 | once | CASSSPLALEQFF | TGTGCCAGCAGTTCCCCGTTGGCCCTCGAGCAGTTCTTC
- | TRBJ1-4 | TRBV5-1 | once | CASSVGGNEEKLFF | TGCGCCAGCAGCGTGGGCGGGAATGAGGAAAAACTGTTTTTT
- | TRBJ1-5 | TRBV27 | - | CASSLRGNSNQPQHF | TGTGCCAGCAGTTTAAGGGGGAATAGCAATCAGCCCCAGCATTTT
- | TRBJ2-2 | TRBV11-2 | - | CASSWGGVGELFF | TGTGCCAGCAGCTGGGGCGGGGTCGGGGAGCTGTTTTTT
- | TRBJ2-5 | TRBV6-5 | - | CASSYSNRGEETQYF | TGTGCCAGCAGTTACTCGAATCGGGGTGAGGAGACCCAGTACTTC
- | TRBJ2-2 | TRBV15 | - | CATSRAGTSTGELFF | TGTGCCACCAGCAGAGCCGGGACAAGCACCGGGGAGCTGTTTTTT
- | TRBJ1-3 | TRBV25-1 | - | CASSLPGRGNTIYF | TGTGCCAGCAGTCTACCCGGGAGAGGAAACACCATATATTTT
TRBD2 | TRBJ2-7 | TRBV11-2 | - | CASSSTRGGYEQYF | TGTGCCAGCAGCTCCACCCGGGGGGGTTACGAGCAGTACTTC
- | TRBJ1-1 | TRBV5-6 | - | CASSLSLNGAVGGAFF | TGTGCCAGCAGCTTATCGCTCAACGGCGCGGTAGGTGGAGCTTTCTTT
- | TRBJ2-2 | TRBV9 | - | CASSVVSREGELFF | TGTGCCAGCAGCGTAGTGAGCAGGGAAGGGGAGCTGTTTTTT
- | TRBJ2-1 | TRBV20-1 | - | CSAKWNNEQFF | TGCAGTGCTAAGTGGAACAATGAGCAGTTCTTC
- | TRBJ2-7 | TRBV7-2 | - | CASSLAERRHF | TGTGCCAGCAGCTTAGCAGAGAGGCGACACTTC
- | TRBJ1-4 | TRBV10-3 | - | CAISVGRGEKLFF | TGTGCCATCAGTGTTGGCAGGGGTGAAAAACTGTTTTTT
TRBD1 | TRBJ1-2 | TRBV11-3 | many | CASSKGQNLDYGYTF | TGTGCCAGCAGCAAGGGACAGAACCTTGACTATGGCTACACCTTC
- | TRBJ2-6 | TRBV10-3 | - | CAISGGQSGANVLTF | TGTGCCATCAGTGGGGGGCAGTCGGGGGCCAACGTCCTGACTTTC
- | TRBJ2-1 | TRBV2 | once | CASSVPLPTYNEQFF | TGTGCCAGCAGTGTGCCCCTCCCTACCTACAATGAGCAGTTCTTC
- | TRBJ2-2 | TRBV7-9 | once | CASSGRAIGGELFF | TGTGCCAGCAGCGGCCGGGCCATCGGAGGGGAGCTGTTTTTT
- | TRBJ1-1 | TRBV11-2 | - | CASSRVLGGTEAFF | TGTGCCAGCAGCCGGGTGCTTGGTGGCACTGAAGCTTTCTTT
- | TRBJ2-1 | TRBV21-1 | once | CASSTPGTQGNEQFF | TGTGCCAGCAGCACCCCCGGGACCCAGGGCAATGAGCAGTTCTTC